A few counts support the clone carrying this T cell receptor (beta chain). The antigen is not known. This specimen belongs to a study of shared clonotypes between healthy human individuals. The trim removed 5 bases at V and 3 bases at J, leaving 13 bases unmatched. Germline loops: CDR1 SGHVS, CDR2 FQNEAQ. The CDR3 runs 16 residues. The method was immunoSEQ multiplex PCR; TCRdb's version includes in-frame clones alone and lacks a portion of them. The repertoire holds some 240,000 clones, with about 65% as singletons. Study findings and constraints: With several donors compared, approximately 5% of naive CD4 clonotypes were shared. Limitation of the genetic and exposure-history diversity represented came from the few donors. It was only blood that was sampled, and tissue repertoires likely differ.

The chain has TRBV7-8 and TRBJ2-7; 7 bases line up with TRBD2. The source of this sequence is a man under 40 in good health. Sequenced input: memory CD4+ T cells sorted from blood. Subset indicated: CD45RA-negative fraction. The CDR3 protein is CASSGVGRQGGYEQYF. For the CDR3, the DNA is TGTGCCAGCAGCGGGGTCGGGAGGCAGGGCGGCTACGAGCAGTACTTC.